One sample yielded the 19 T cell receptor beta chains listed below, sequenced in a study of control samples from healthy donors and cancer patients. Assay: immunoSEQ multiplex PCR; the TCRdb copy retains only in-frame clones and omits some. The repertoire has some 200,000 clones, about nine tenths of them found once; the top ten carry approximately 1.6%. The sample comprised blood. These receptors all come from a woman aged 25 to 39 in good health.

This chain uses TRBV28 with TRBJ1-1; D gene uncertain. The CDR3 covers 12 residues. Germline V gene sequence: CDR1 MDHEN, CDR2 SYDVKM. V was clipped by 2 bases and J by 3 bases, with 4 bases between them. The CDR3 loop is CASSLDYTEAFF. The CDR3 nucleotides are TGTGCCAGCAGTTTAGATTACACTGAAGCTTTCTTT.

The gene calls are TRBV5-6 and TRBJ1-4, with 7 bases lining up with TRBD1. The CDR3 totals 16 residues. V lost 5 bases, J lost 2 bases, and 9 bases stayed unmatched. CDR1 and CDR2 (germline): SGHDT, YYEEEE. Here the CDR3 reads CASSKDRVATNEKLFF. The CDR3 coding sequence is TGTGCCAGCAGTAAAGACAGGGTTGCTACTAATGAAAAACTGTTTTTT.

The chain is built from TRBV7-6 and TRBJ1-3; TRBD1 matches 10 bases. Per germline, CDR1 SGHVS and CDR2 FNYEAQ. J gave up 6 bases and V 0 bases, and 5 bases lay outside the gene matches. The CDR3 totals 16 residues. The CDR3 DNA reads TGTGCCAGCAGCTTAGCGTCGACAGGGGGCCTAAACACCATATATTTT. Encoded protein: CASSLASTGGLNTIYF.

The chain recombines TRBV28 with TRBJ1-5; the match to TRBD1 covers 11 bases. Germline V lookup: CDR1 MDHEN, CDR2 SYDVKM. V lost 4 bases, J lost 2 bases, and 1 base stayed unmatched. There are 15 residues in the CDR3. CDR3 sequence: CASSWGQGGNQPQHF. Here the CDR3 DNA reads TGTGCCAGCAGTTGGGGACAGGGGGGCAATCAGCCCCAGCATTTT.

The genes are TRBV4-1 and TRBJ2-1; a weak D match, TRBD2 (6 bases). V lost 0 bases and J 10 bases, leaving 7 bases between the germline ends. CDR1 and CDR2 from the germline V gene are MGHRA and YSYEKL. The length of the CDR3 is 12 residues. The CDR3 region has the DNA TGCGCCAGCAGCCAAGATGCGGGGGAGCAGTTCTTC. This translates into CASSQDAGEQFF.

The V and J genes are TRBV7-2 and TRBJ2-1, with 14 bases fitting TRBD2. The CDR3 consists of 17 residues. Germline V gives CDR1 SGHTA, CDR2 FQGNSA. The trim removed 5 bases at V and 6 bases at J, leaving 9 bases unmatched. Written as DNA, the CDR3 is TGTGCCAGCAGCGACCGACTAGCGGGGGGGCTAGGCAATGAGCAGTTCTTC. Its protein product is CASSDRLAGGLGNEQFF.

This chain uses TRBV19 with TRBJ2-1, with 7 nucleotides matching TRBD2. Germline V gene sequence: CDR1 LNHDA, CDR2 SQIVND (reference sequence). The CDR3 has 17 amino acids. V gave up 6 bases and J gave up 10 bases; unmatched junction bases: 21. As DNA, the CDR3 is TGTGCCAGTAGGAAGGGTATTAGCGGGCATGGAAGAGGGGAGCAGTTCTTC. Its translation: CASRKGISGHGRGEQFF.

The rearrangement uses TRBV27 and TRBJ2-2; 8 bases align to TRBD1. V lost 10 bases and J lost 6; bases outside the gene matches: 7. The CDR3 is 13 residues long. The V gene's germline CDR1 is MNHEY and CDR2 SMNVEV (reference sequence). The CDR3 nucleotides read TGTGCCACCCGCCTGGACAGGGCCGGGGAGCTGTTTTTT. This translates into CATRLDRAGELFF.

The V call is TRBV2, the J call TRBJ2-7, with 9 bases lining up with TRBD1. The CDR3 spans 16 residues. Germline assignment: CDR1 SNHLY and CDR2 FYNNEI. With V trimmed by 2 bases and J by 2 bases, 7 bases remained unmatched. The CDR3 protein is CASSESPGTGTYEQYF. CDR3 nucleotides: TGTGCCAGCAGTGAAAGCCCCGGGACAGGGACCTACGAGCAGTACTTC.

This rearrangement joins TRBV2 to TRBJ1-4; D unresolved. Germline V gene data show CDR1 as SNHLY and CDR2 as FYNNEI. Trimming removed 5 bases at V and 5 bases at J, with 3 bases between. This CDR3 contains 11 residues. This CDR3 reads CASSRNEKLFF. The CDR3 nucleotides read TGTGCCAGCAGTCGGAATGAAAAACTGTTTTTT.

The CDR3 loop reads CASSDGDTQYF. CDR3 DNA: TGTGCCAGCAGTGACGGGGATACGCAGTATTTT. The rearrangement uses TRBV25-1 and TRBJ2-3; no reliable D call. This CDR3 spans 11 amino acids. Germline values: CDR1 MGHDK, CDR2 SYGVNS. V was pared by 3 bases and J by 6 bases, with 4 bases between.

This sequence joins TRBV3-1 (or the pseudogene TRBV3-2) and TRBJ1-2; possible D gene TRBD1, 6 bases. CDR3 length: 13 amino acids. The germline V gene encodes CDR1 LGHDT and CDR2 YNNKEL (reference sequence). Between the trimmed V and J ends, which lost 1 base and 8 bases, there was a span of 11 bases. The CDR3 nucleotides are TGTGCCAGCAGCCAAGGCGACAGGCGAGGCTACACCTTC. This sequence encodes CASSQGDRRGYTF.

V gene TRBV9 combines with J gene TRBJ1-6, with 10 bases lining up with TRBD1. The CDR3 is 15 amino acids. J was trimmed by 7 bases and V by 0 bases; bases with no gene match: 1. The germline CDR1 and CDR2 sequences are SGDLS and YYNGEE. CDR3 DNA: TGTGCCAGCAGCGTAGGGGACAGGGGAAATTCACCCCTCCACTTT. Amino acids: CASSVGDRGNSPLHF. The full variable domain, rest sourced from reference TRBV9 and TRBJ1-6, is DSGVTQTPKHLITATGQRVTLRCSPRSGDLSVYWYQQSLDQGLQFLIQYYNGEERAKGNILERFSAQQFPDLHSELNLSSLELGDSALYFCASSVGDRGNSPLHFGNGTRLTVT.

The CDR3 DNA follows: TGTGCCACCAGCAGAGATCGGGAGGGCCGGGGGGAGCTGTTTTTT. Translated, it gives CATSRDREGRGELFF. The chain has TRBV15 and TRBJ2-2, with 8 bases matching TRBD2. With 0 bases clipped from V and 8 bases from J, the junction kept 5 bases outside the gene matches. Germline V gene data show CDR1 as LNHNV and CDR2 as YYDKDF (reference sequence). This CDR3 spans 15 amino acids.

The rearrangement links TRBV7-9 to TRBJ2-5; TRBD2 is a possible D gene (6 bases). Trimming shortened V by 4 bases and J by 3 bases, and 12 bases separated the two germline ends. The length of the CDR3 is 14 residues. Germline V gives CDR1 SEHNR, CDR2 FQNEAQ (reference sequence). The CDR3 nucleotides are TGTGCCAGCAGCTGGAGGGGCGGGAAAGAGACCCAGTACTTC. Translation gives CASSWRGGKETQYF.

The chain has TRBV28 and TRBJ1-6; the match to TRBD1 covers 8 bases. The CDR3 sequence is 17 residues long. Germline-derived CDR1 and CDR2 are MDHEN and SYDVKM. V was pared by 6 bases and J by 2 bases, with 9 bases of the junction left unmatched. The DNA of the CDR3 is TGTGCCAGCAGGGGCAGGGGGCGTGGGGCCTATAATTCACCCCTCCACTTT. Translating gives CASRGRGRGAYNSPLHF.

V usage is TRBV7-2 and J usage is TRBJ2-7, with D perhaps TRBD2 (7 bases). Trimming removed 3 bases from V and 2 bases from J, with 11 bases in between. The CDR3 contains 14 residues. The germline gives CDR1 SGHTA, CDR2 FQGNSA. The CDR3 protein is CASSFGGPAYEQYF. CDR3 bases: TGTGCCAGCAGCTTCGGGGGGCCGGCCTACGAGCAGTACTTC.

DNA of the CDR3: TGTGCCAGCAGCTTAGCAGGGACAGGGCTTGGCTACACCTTC. It specifies CASSLAGTGLGYTF. V usage is TRBV7-2 and J usage is TRBJ1-2; 9 bases fit TRBD1. This CDR3 region has 14 residues. V shed 0 bases and J 7 bases; nucleotides not matched to a gene: 3. The germline V gene encodes CDR1 SGHTA and CDR2 FQGNSA.

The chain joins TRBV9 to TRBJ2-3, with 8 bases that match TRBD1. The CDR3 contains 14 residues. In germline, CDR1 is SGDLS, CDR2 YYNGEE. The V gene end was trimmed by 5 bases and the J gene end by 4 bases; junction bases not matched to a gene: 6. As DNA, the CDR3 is TGTGCCAGCAGTTATGGACAGGGCCCAGATACGCAGTATTTT. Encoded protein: CASSYGQGPDTQYF.